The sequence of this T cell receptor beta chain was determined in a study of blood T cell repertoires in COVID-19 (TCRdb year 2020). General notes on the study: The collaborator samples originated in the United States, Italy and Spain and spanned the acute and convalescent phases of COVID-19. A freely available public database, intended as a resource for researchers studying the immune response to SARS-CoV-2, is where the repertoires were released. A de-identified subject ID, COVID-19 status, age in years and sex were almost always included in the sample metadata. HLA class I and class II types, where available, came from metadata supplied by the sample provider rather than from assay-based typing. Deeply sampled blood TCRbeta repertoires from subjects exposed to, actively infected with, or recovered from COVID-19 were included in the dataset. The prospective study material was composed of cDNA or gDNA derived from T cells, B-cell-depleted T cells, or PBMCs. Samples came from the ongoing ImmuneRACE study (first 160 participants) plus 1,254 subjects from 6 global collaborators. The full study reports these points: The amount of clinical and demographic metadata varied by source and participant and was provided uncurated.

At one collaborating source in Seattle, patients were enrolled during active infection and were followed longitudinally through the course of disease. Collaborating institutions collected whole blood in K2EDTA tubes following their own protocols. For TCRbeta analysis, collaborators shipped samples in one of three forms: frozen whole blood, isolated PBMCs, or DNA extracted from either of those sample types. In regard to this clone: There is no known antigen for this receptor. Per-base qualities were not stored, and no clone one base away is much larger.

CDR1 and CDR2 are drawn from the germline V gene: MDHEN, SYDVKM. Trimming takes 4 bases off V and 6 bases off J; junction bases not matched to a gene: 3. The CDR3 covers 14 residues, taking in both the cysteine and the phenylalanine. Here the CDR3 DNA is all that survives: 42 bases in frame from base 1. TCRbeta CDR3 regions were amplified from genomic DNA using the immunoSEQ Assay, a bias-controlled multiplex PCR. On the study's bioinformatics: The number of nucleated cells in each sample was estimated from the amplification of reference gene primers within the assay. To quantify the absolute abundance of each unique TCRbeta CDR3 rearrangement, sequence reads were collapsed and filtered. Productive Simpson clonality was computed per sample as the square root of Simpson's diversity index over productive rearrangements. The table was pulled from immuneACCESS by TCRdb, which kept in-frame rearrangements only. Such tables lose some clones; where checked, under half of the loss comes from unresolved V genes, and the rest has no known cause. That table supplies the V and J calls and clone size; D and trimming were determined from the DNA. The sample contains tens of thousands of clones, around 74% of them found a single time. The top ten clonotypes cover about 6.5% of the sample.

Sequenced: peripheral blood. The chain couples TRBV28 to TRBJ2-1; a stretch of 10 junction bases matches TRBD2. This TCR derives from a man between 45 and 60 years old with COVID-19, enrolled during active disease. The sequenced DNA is TGTGCCAGCAGTTCAGCGGGAGGGGCCAATGAGCAGTTCTTC. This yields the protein CASSSAGGANEQFF.